This T cell receptor (beta chain) stems from a study of blood T cells in healthy people across ages. Overall study context: In model experiments, template switching was able to capture about one barcoded beta molecule for every two T cells that were present. Study-wide results and caveats: What prevented conclusive comparison of naive and antigen-experienced cells was that PBMCs were unsorted.

Primers used in a second PCR of about 6 to 11 cycles were a sample-barcoded 5' primer and a J-beta primer mix. The template-switch adaptor was a 5' adaptor with 12 random nucleotides. It tagged each cDNA molecule. In TCRdb, the 5' RACE reads were re-called with MiXCR into one record per CDR3 protein. The repertoire includes some 700,000 distinct CDR3 sequences, 20% to 25% of them detected once, and approximately 20% sits in the top ten. This clonotype was counted many times. Its antigen remains unidentified. Losses at the gene ends were 3 bases for V and 0 bases for J; bases not matched to a gene: 1. This CDR3 contains 15 residues. The germline V gene encodes CDR1 SGHKS and CDR2 YYEKEE (reference sequence).

The sequence derives from a man between 65 and 85 years old in good health. The material sequenced was blood. The chain couples TRBV5-5 to TRBJ2-7; 12 bases are shared with TRBD2. Written as DNA, the CDR3 is TGTGCCAGCAGCTGGACTAGCGGGGCCTCCTACGAGCAGTACTTC. Translating gives CASSWTSGASYEQYF.